These 32 T cell receptor beta chains originate from one sample sequenced in a study of cytomegalovirus exposure and HLA in healthy donors. Vbeta (60) and Jbeta (13) primers were used in the PCR. Assay used: immunoSEQ multiplex PCR; TCRdb lists only in-frame clones, some missing. The sample carries about 190,000 clones, around 83% recorded once. Sample: PBMCs. The source is a woman aged 18-29 years in good health and CMV-seronegative.

This clone was recorded only once. The chain combines TRBV29-1 with TRBJ1-4, with a possible D match to TRBD1 (5 bases). This CDR3 has 13 residues. In germline, CDR1 is SQVTM, CDR2 ANQGSEA. Trimming cost V 5 bases and J 0 bases, with 7 bases left between them. The CDR3 spells CSVRQSTNEKLFF. The CDR3 nucleotides are TGCAGCGTTCGACAGTCAACTAATGAAAAACTGTTTTTT.

The chain has TRBV4-2 and TRBJ2-5; TRBD1 matches 9 bases. The J call is doubtful: the DNA matches TRBJ2-7 better. The germline V gene has CDR1 LGHNA and CDR2 YNFKEQ. CDR3 length equals 15 residues. Here the CDR3 reads CASSPRPGQGYEQYF. DNA for the CDR3: TGTGCCAGCAGCCCCCGGCCGGGACAGGGATACGAGCAGTACTTC.

The chain is built from TRBV7-8 and TRBJ2-5; 8 bases align to TRBD2. CDR3 size: 15 residues. The V gene's germline CDR1 is SGHVS and CDR2 FQNEAQ. J was trimmed by 1 base and V by 1 base; bases with no gene match: 2. CDR3 amino acids: CASSLEREPQETQYF. DNA for the CDR3: TGTGCCAGCAGCTTAGAGCGGGAGCCCCAAGAGACCCAGTACTTC.

The rearrangement uses TRBV7-8 and TRBJ2-1, with a tentative D call TRBD1 (6 bases). CDR3 length: 15 residues. The germline V gene encodes CDR1 SGHVS and CDR2 FQNEAQ. V was trimmed by 3 bases and J by 9 bases, leaving 18 bases between them. CDR3 sequence reads: CASSLGPLQGSEQFF. For the CDR3, the DNA is TGTGCCAGCAGCTTGGGCCCCCTTCAGGGGTCTGAGCAGTTCTTC.

The V call is TRBV21-1, the J call TRBJ1-5; TRBD1 is taken as the D call from the table, unchecked against the DNA. TRBV21-1 is a pseudogene locus. The CDR3 is 14 residues long. Here the CDR3 DNA reads TGTGCCAGAAGCGGACATCTTAGCAATCAGCCCCAGCATTTT. This gives the protein CARSGHLSNQPQHF.

The J gene is TRBJ1-2, the V gene TRBV6-1; 9 bases match TRBD1. V shed 5 bases, J shed 4 bases, and the junction held 5 bases outside the gene matches. Germline CDR1 MNHNS, CDR2 SASEGT. The CDR3 spans 14 residues. As DNA, the CDR3 is TGTGCCAGCAGTACAGGGGGCTACAGCTATGGCTACACCTTC. Translation gives CASSTGGYSYGYTF.

V usage is TRBV6-5 and J usage is TRBJ2-3; possible D gene TRBD1, 5 bases. V lost 5 bases, J lost 8 bases, and 14 bases lay in between. The germline V gene has CDR1 MNHEY and CDR2 SVGAGI. The CDR3 consists of 13 residues. In DNA form, the CDR3 reads TGTGCCAGCAGTAAGAGCAGGGAAGGTACGCAGTATTTT. This gives the protein CASSKSREGTQYF.

The chain carries TRBV7-9 and TRBJ1-2, with TRBD1 matching over 7 bases. CDR3 size: 14 residues. V was clipped by 2 bases and J by 2 bases; unmatched bases: 2. The germline gives CDR1 SEHNR, CDR2 FQNEAQ (reference sequence). The CDR3 is CASSLTGANYGYTF. The CDR3 DNA reads TGTGCCAGCAGCTTAACAGGGGCCAACTATGGCTACACCTTC.

V gene TRBV27 combines with J gene TRBJ2-5, with 9 bases fitting TRBD1. The tail of the sequence fits TRBJ2-7 better, so the J call may be wrong. The length of the CDR3 is 15 residues. Germline values: CDR1 MNHEY, CDR2 SMNVEV (reference sequence). The CDR3 nucleotides read TGTGCCAGCAGCCGCGGACAGGGGACATCGTACGAGCAGTACTTC. Its protein is CASSRGQGTSYEQYF.

The chain uses TRBV15 and TRBJ1-2, with D possibly TRBD1 on 6 matching bases. Germline CDR1 and CDR2: LNHNV and YYDKDF (reference sequence). The CDR3 contains 15 residues. The V gene lost 5 bases and the J gene lost 6 bases, with 19 bases spanning the gap. The CDR3 protein is CATSGEGHFLDGYTF. CDR3 sequence (DNA): TGTGCCACCAGCGGCGAGGGACATTTTCTGGATGGCTACACCTTC.

The rearrangement links TRBV29-1 to TRBJ2-2; possible D gene TRBD1, 5 bases. Germline CDR1 is SQVTM and CDR2 is ANQGSEA. V lost 4 bases, J lost 2 bases, and 11 bases lay in between. The CDR3 has 14 amino acids. The CDR3 nucleotides read TGCAGCGTTGTCCCGGACATAAACACCGGGGAGCTGTTTTTT. This encodes CSVVPDINTGELFF.

A few counts support this clone. This chain links TRBV19 with TRBJ2-3; TRBD2 matches 10 bases. Germline loops: CDR1 LNHDA, CDR2 SQIVND (reference sequence). J lost 3 bases, V lost 4 bases, and 1 base had no gene match. The length of the CDR3 is 14 residues. The CDR3 spells CASSTLAGTDTQYF. The DNA for the CDR3 is TGTGCCAGTAGTACACTAGCGGGAACAGATACGCAGTATTTT.

V is TRBV6-1 and J is TRBJ2-1, with D possibly TRBD2 on 6 matching bases. The V and J ends lost 2 bases and 9 bases respectively, with 8 bases between them. The germline gives CDR1 MNHNS, CDR2 SASEGT. The CDR3 consists of 12 residues. CDR3 residues: CASSERGIEQFF. The CDR3 nucleotides are TGTGCCAGCAGTGAACGGGGGATTGAGCAGTTCTTC.

The genes are TRBV7-2 and TRBJ2-5, with D tentatively TRBD1 (5 bases). Germline V gene data show CDR1 as SGHTA and CDR2 as FQGNSA. Trimming pared 1 base from V and 9 bases from J, leaving 15 bases between. The CDR3 is 14 residues long. The CDR3, as DNA: TGTGCCAGCAGCTTAGACCGCCCAGGGAACCCCCAGTACTTC. As protein: CASSLDRPGNPQYF.

The genes are TRBV9 and TRBJ2-1, with TRBD2 as a possible D gene (6 bases). The germline CDR1 and CDR2 sequences are SGDLS and YYNGEE. CDR3 length equals 14 residues. V was pared by 2 bases and J by 8 bases, with 14 bases between. CDR3 amino acids: CASSVDRGRHEQFF. The CDR3 nucleotides are TGTGCCAGCAGCGTTGACCGTGGGAGGCATGAGCAGTTCTTC.

The chain has TRBV27 and TRBJ2-3; 8 bases fit TRBD2. The CDR3 covers 11 residues. V lost 8 bases and J lost 8; bases outside the gene matches: 3. Per germline, CDR1 MNHEY and CDR2 SMNVEV (reference sequence). The CDR3 sequence: CASLRGGTQYF. The CDR3 DNA is TGTGCCAGCCTTCGGGGGGGTACGCAGTATTTT.

This chain uses TRBV6-6 with TRBJ1-3; D is ambiguous. V lost 8 bases and J 1 base, leaving 6 bases between the germline ends. The germline gives CDR1 MNHNY, CDR2 SVGAGI (reference sequence). The CDR3 totals 12 residues. CDR3 nucleotides: TGTGCCAGCGGAGGGTCTGGAAACACCATATATTTT. It specifies CASGGSGNTIYF.

This chain links TRBV19 with TRBJ2-1; 12 bases agree with TRBD1. Germline V gene data show CDR1 as LNHDA and CDR2 as SQIVND (reference sequence). The CDR3 is made up of 13 amino acids. V gave up 9 bases and J gave up 7 bases; unmatched junction bases: 4. CDR3 bases: TGTGCCAGCCGGGACAGGGGGCGGAATGAGCAGTTCTTC. Protein product: CASRDRGRNEQFF.

This clone has just one count. V usage is TRBV18 and J usage is TRBJ2-7; TRBD2 is a possible D gene (5 bases). V lost 2 bases, J lost 2 bases, and 7 bases lay in between. Germline-derived CDR1 and CDR2 are KGHSH and LQKENI. The CDR3 is made up of 13 amino acids. CDR3: CASSPNGAYEQYF. The CDR3 nucleotides read TGTGCCAGCTCACCAAACGGGGCCTACGAGCAGTACTTC.

Comment on this clone: Within the sample, other DNA sequences also encode this same CDR3. The chain uses TRBV19 and TRBJ2-1; D gene uncertain. Germline V CDR1 and CDR2: LNHDA, SQIVND (reference sequence). V was pared by 7 bases and J by 0 bases, with 4 bases between. CDR3 length: 12 amino acids. The CDR3 sequence is CASTSSYNEQFF. Written as DNA, the CDR3 is TGTGCCAGTACTTCCTCCTACAATGAGCAGTTCTTC.

This clone was detected only once. This chain connects TRBV5-1 to TRBJ2-7, with TRBD2 matching over 15 bases. The CDR3 loop spans 17 amino acids. Germline CDR1 reads SGHRS; CDR2 reads YFSETQ. J was trimmed by 8 bases and V by 4 bases; bases with no gene match: 13. The CDR3 DNA follows: TGCGCCAGCAGCCCCTGGACTAGCGGGGGGGCCTTATCTAAGCAGTACTTC. This translates into CASSPWTSGGALSKQYF.

The chain carries TRBV9 and TRBJ2-5, with a possible D match to TRBD1 (5 bases). The germline V and J ends were trimmed by 0 bases and 5 bases, with 8 bases remaining between them. The CDR3 consists of 13 residues. The germline CDR1 and CDR2 sequences are SGDLS and YYNGEE. The CDR3 sequence is CASSVGRVETQYF. CDR3 DNA: TGTGCCAGCAGCGTAGGCAGGGTGGAGACCCAGTACTTC.

In its sample, this clone was seen a few times. The DNA is omitted, as the CDR3 cannot be located on it reliably, and the CDR3 follows TCRdb's listing. The V call is TRBV27, the J call TRBJ1-1; the table's TRBD1 call for D was not verified on the DNA. From germline, CDR1 is MNHEY and CDR2 SMNVEV (reference sequence). The CDR3 region is 14 residues in length, termini included. Here the CDR3 reads CASSSGQGPPEAFF.

To note about this clone: A read error may account for a junction end that differs from germline. The chain is built from TRBV7-9 and TRBJ2-3, with a possible D match to TRBD2 (7 bases). From germline, CDR1 is SEHNR and CDR2 FQNEAQ (reference sequence). This CDR3 has 16 amino acids. CDR3 DNA sequence: TGTTCCAGCAGCTTAGATGATCGGGGGGCCGGGGATACGCAGTATTTT. Translated: CSSSLDDRGAGDTQYF.

V gene TRBV25-1 combines with J gene TRBJ2-7, with 8 nucleotides matching TRBD2. The CDR3 covers 16 residues. CDR1 and CDR2 from the germline V gene are MGHDK and SYGVNS. V shed 8 bases and J 0 bases; nucleotides not matched to a gene: 12. CDR3: CASQNLAGESSYEQYF. CDR3 coding DNA: TGTGCCAGCCAGAACCTAGCGGGCGAGAGCTCCTACGAGCAGTACTTC.

This chain uses TRBV6-4 with TRBJ2-5; D remains ambiguous. The CDR3 totals 11 residues. Germline loops: CDR1 MRHNA, CDR2 SNTAGT. V lost 3 bases and J lost 8, with 7 bases in between. CDR3 sequence: CASSDPVTQYF. As DNA, the CDR3 is TGTGCCAGCAGTGATCCCGTTACCCAGTACTTC.

V usage is TRBV7-9 and J usage is TRBJ2-2, with unresolved D. The CDR3 runs to 15 residues. V lost 5 bases and J 3 bases, leaving 13 bases between the germline ends. The germline gives CDR1 SEHNR, CDR2 FQNEAQ (reference sequence). The CDR3: CASSAWAKDTGELFF. CDR3 nucleotide sequence: TGTGCCAGCAGCGCTTGGGCGAAAGACACCGGGGAGCTGTTTTTT.

The rearrangement uses TRBV7-3 and TRBJ2-2; D ambiguous. Germline V gene lookup returns CDR1 SGHTA and CDR2 FQGTGA. The CDR3 is 15 amino acids. Trimming took off 0 bases at V and 1 base at J, with 6 bases between the two ends. The CDR3 spells CASSLTSVNTGELFF. CDR3 DNA: TGTGCCAGCAGCTTAACGTCCGTGAACACCGGGGAGCTGTTTTTT. Variable domain in full (rest from reference TRBV7-3 and TRBJ2-2): GAGVSQTPSNKVTEKGKYVELRCDPISGHTALYWYRQSLGQGPEFLIYFQGTGAADDSGLPNDRFFAVRPEGSVSTLKIQRTERGDSAVYLCASSLTSVNTGELFFGEGSRLTVL.

The CDR3 DNA reads TGTGCCATCAGTGAGGGGACTAGCTCGCCTGGCGGGGAGCTGTTTTTT. Translation: CAISEGTSSPGGELFF. The chain recombines TRBV10-3 with TRBJ2-2; 9 bases agree with TRBD2. CDR1 is ENHRY, CDR2 SYGVKD, per germline. The CDR3 sequence is 16 residues long. Trimming cost V 2 bases and J 7 bases; bases outside gene matches: 8.

The chain recombines TRBV27 with TRBJ2-1; 12 nucleotides align to TRBD2. The length of the CDR3 is 15 residues. With 0 bases clipped from V and 7 bases from J, the junction kept 1 base outside the gene matches. Germline V gives CDR1 MNHEY, CDR2 SMNVEV (reference sequence). The CDR3 bases are TGTGCCAGCAGTTTATCGACTAGCGGGAGTAATGAGCAGTTCTTC. Translated: CASSLSTSGSNEQFF.

This clone was counted once. V usage is TRBV7-3 and J usage is TRBJ2-3; 12 nucleotides agree with TRBD2. CDR1 and CDR2 (germline): SGHTA, FQGTGA. The junction had 10 bases not matched to a gene; V was cut back by 5 bases and J by 7 bases. This CDR3 region has 16 residues. The CDR3 bases are TGTGCCAGCAGCCCCCGACTAGCGGGAGAAGTGAATACGCAGTATTTT. Encoded protein: CASSPRLAGEVNTQYF.

The chain is built from TRBV7-9 and TRBJ2-3; D is perhaps TRBD1 (5 bases). This CDR3 is 15 amino acids long. Deletions cut 4 bases from V and 2 bases from J, with 13 bases between. Germline CDR1 SEHNR, CDR2 FQNEAQ (reference sequence). The CDR3 bases are TGTGCCAGCAGCTCAAGGGGCACAGACACAGATACGCAGTATTTT. Translation: CASSSRGTDTDTQYF.